This TCR beta chain derives from a study of shared T cell receptors in the human thymus. Libraries were prepared by immunoSEQ multiplex PCR; TCRdb keeps only in-frame clonotypes and omits some of them. The table includes hundreds of thousands of clones, roughly 94% detected once. Germline V gene sequence: CDR1 ENHRY, CDR2 SYGVKD. Trimming took off 10 bases at V and 1 base at J, with 13 bases between the two ends. The CDR3 is made up of 14 amino acids. This chain links TRBV10-3 with TRBJ2-2; D might be TRBD1 (5 bases). The sequence was collected from a human donor. Material for sequencing was thymocytes. The CDR3 sequence: CATPTARNTGELFF. CDR3 nucleotides: TGTGCCACCCCGACAGCCCGGAACACCGGGGAGCTGTTTTTT.